The rows below give T cell receptor beta chains drawn from one sample of a study of cytomegalovirus exposure and HLA in healthy donors. Only in-frame clones appear in the TCRdb table, and some are missing; sequencing was by immunoSEQ multiplex PCR. The sample carries approximately 120,000 clones, roughly 78% recorded once. The specimen was PBMCs. The receptors originated from a man aged 25 to 40 in good health and CMV-seropositive. Each CDR3 is given with its conserved first and last residue. D genes are given only for firm matches. A clone size is listed for some rows: how often the clone was seen (once, few, many), or a class if it is expanded.

v_call: TRBV28; cdr3_length: 14; j_call: TRBJ1-1; clone_size: NA; d_call: NA; cdr3_nt: TGTGCCAGCAGTTTTTCGGGGGGAAAGAGTGAAGCTTTCTTT; cdr3_aa: CASSFSGGKSEAFF
v_call: TRBV2; cdr3_length: 15; j_call: TRBJ2-1; clone_size: NA; d_call: TRBD1; cdr3_nt: TGTGCCAGCAGTGATCGACAGGCCACAGGGGATGAGCAGTTCTTC; cdr3_aa: CASSDRQATGDEQFF
v_call: TRBV13; cdr3_length: 13; j_call: TRBJ1-2; clone_size: NA; d_call: NA; cdr3_nt: TGTGCCAGCAGCTTAAGGGGGAGTTATGGCTACACCTTC; cdr3_aa: CASSLRGSYGYTF
v_call: TRBV7-3; cdr3_length: 18; j_call: TRBJ1-2; clone_size: NA; d_call: NA; cdr3_nt: TGTGCCACCCTCCTAAAAAGCCCAAGCCATCCCATAGTCTCTGGCTACACCTTC; cdr3_aa: CATLLKSPSHPIVSGYTF
v_call: TRBV28; cdr3_length: 13; j_call: TRBJ2-3; clone_size: NA; d_call: NA; cdr3_nt: TGTGCCAGCACTCTCCCTACAGGGACGGCGCAGTATTTT; cdr3_aa: CASTLPTGTAQYF
v_call: TRBV10-1; cdr3_length: 13; j_call: TRBJ2-1; clone_size: NA; d_call: NA; cdr3_nt: TGCGCCAGCAGTGAGCGGGATCACGGACAGCAGTTCTTC; cdr3_aa: CASSERDHGQQFF
v_call: TRBV5-1; cdr3_length: 19; j_call: TRBJ2-6; clone_size: NA; d_call: NA; cdr3_nt: TGCGCCAGCAGCTTTTTGGGGGGGACAGGTTCCTCTGGGGCCAACGTCCTGACTTTC; cdr3_aa: CASSFLGGTGSSGANVLTF
v_call: TRBV5-6; cdr3_length: 15; j_call: TRBJ1-5; clone_size: NA; d_call: TRBD1; cdr3_nt: TGTGCCAGCAGCCGGACCGGGACAGGGGACCAGCCCCAGCATTTT; cdr3_aa: CASSRTGTGDQPQHF
v_call: TRBV21-1; cdr3_length: 15; j_call: TRBJ2-7; clone_size: NA; d_call: NA; cdr3_nt: TGTGCCAGCAGCAATAAAGGACAGGGGGCCAACGAGCAGTACTTC; cdr3_aa: CASSNKGQGANEQYF
v_call: TRBV5-1; cdr3_length: 15; j_call: TRBJ1-3; clone_size: NA; d_call: NA; cdr3_nt: TGCGCCAGCAGCTTGTCCGGGAAGACTGGAAACACCATATATTTT; cdr3_aa: CASSLSGKTGNTIYF
v_call: TRBV7-6; cdr3_length: 13; j_call: TRBJ1-5; clone_size: NA; d_call: NA; cdr3_nt: TGTGCCAGCAGACTAGAGGGGGGGTCAGCCCCAGCATTT; cdr3_aa: CASRLEGGSAPAF
v_call: TRBV2; cdr3_length: 13; j_call: TRBJ2-7; clone_size: once; d_call: TRBD1; cdr3_nt: TGTGCCAGCAGTTTGGGACAGGGATACGAGCAGTACTTC; cdr3_aa: CASSLGQGYEQYF
v_call: TRBV6-1; cdr3_length: 10; j_call: TRBJ2-7; clone_size: NA; d_call: NA; cdr3_nt: TGTGCCAGCAGCGAGGGCCAGCAGTACTTC; cdr3_aa: CASSEGQQYF
v_call: TRBV30; cdr3_length: 14; j_call: TRBJ2-7; clone_size: NA; d_call: TRBD1; cdr3_nt: TGTGCCTGGAGTGCTAATAGAGACAGGGATGAGCAGTACTTC; cdr3_aa: CAWSANRDRDEQYF
v_call: TRBV5-1; cdr3_length: 13; j_call: TRBJ2-7; clone_size: NA; d_call: NA; cdr3_nt: TGCGCCAGCCGATTTCAATTCTCCTACGAGCAGTACTTC; cdr3_aa: CASRFQFSYEQYF
v_call: TRBV7-8; cdr3_length: 15; j_call: TRBJ1-1; clone_size: NA; d_call: NA; cdr3_nt: TGTGCCAGCAGCCAAAACAGGGTCCCGAACACTGGAGCTTTCTTT; cdr3_aa: CASSQNRVPNTGAFF
v_call: TRBV12-5; cdr3_length: 14; j_call: TRBJ2-3; clone_size: NA; d_call: TRBD2; cdr3_nt: TGTGCTAGTGCGTATGGGGGGGGCACAGATACGCAGTATTTT; cdr3_aa: CASAYGGGTDTQYF
v_call: TRBV5-1; cdr3_length: 18; j_call: TRBJ2-7; clone_size: NA; d_call: NA; cdr3_nt: TGCGCCAGCAGCTTTTGGAATTTAGGGTGGCGGGGGCTTTACGAGCAGTACTTC; cdr3_aa: CASSFWNLGWRGLYEQYF
v_call: TRBV14; cdr3_length: 15; j_call: TRBJ1-3; clone_size: NA; d_call: TRBD1; cdr3_nt: TGTGCCAGCAGCCCATGGGACAGGCTTGGAAACACCATATATTTT; cdr3_aa: CASSPWDRLGNTIYF
v_call: TRBV2; cdr3_length: 14; j_call: TRBJ1-2; clone_size: once; d_call: NA; cdr3_nt: TGTGCCAGCACCCCGAGGGGGACCAACTATGGCTACACCTTC; cdr3_aa: CASTPRGTNYGYTF
v_call: TRBV19; cdr3_length: 13; j_call: TRBJ1-1; clone_size: NA; d_call: NA; cdr3_nt: TGTGCCAGTAGTATCTGGGCAAACACTGAAGCTTTCTTT; cdr3_aa: CASSIWANTEAFF
v_call: TRBV7-6; cdr3_length: 17; j_call: TRBJ2-5; clone_size: few; d_call: TRBD2; cdr3_nt: TGTGCCAGCAGCTACCGGACTAGCGGGGGCCGTCAAGAGACCCAGTACTTC; cdr3_aa: CASSYRTSGGRQETQYF
v_call: TRBV7-8; cdr3_length: 14; j_call: TRBJ1-5; clone_size: NA; d_call: TRBD1; cdr3_nt: TGTGCCAGCAGCTTGACAGGGGTGTTGCAGCCCCAGCATTTT; cdr3_aa: CASSLTGVLQPQHF
v_call: TRBV6-1; cdr3_length: 14; j_call: TRBJ2-7; clone_size: NA; d_call: NA; cdr3_nt: TGTGCCAGCACTTGGGAAAGAACTACGGGGGAGCAGTACTTC; cdr3_aa: CASTWERTTGEQYF
v_call: TRBV27; cdr3_length: 15; j_call: TRBJ1-5; clone_size: NA; d_call: TRBD1; cdr3_nt: TGTGCCAGCAGTACAGGGGGCACGCGCAATCAGCCCCAGCATTTT; cdr3_aa: CASSTGGTRNQPQHF
v_call: TRBV13; cdr3_length: 13; j_call: TRBJ2-7; clone_size: NA; d_call: NA; cdr3_nt: TGTGCCAGCAGTTCCAACAGAGCCTACGAGCAGTACTTC; cdr3_aa: CASSSNRAYEQYF
v_call: TRBV29-1; cdr3_length: 14; j_call: TRBJ1-1; clone_size: NA; d_call: NA; cdr3_nt: TGCAGCGTTGACGAGCGGGGGCTAGGACTTGAAGCTTTCTTT; cdr3_aa: CSVDERGLGLEAFF
v_call: TRBV9; cdr3_length: 15; j_call: TRBJ2-7; clone_size: NA; d_call: TRBD1; cdr3_nt: TGTGCCAGCAGCCCACACGGACAGGGGGGTTACGAGCAGTACTTC; cdr3_aa: CASSPHGQGGYEQYF
v_call: TRBV5-1; cdr3_length: 17; j_call: TRBJ2-3; clone_size: NA; d_call: TRBD1; cdr3_nt: TGCGCCAGCGAGATGACGGGACAGGGGGCCCACACAGATACGCAGTATTTT; cdr3_aa: CASEMTGQGAHTDTQYF
v_call: TRBV6-1; cdr3_length: 14; j_call: TRBJ1-4; clone_size: NA; d_call: TRBD1; cdr3_nt: TGTGCCAGCAGTGAAAGGGGGCGGAATGAAAAACTGTTTTTT; cdr3_aa: CASSERGRNEKLFF
v_call: TRBV19; cdr3_length: 15; j_call: TRBJ1-2; clone_size: NA; d_call: NA; cdr3_nt: TGTGCCAGTAGTATTTTGGCAGGGGCGCCCTATGGCTACACCTTC; cdr3_aa: CASSILAGAPYGYTF
v_call: TRBV15; cdr3_length: 19; j_call: TRBJ2-4; clone_size: NA; d_call: NA; cdr3_nt: TGTGCCACCAGCAGAGATGGGGCAGGGGGGCGGTTCGCCAAAAACATTCAGTACTTC; cdr3_aa: CATSRDGAGGRFAKNIQYF
v_call: TRBV23-1; cdr3_length: 19; j_call: TRBJ2-5; clone_size: few; d_call: TRBD2; cdr3_nt: TGCGCCAGCAGTCCACCATATGTCCCGGGTGTAGGCGGGGGAGAGACCCAGTACTTC; cdr3_aa: CASSPPYVPGVGGGETQYF
v_call: TRBV2; cdr3_length: 13; j_call: TRBJ1-2; clone_size: NA; d_call: NA; cdr3_nt: TGTGCCAGCAGTGATGGGACAAAATCCCGCTACACCTTC; cdr3_aa: CASSDGTKSRYTF
v_call: TRBV4-1; cdr3_length: 16; j_call: TRBJ1-2; clone_size: NA; d_call: NA; cdr3_nt: TGCGCCAGCAGCCAATCTTCCAGGGCTGAGAACTATGGCTACACCTTC; cdr3_aa: CASSQSSRAENYGYTF
v_call: TRBV5-6; cdr3_length: 16; j_call: TRBJ1-4; clone_size: once; d_call: TRBD1; cdr3_nt: TGTGCCAGCAGCTCTTCATGGACAGGGGATTATGAAAAACTGTTTTTT; cdr3_aa: CASSSSWTGDYEKLFF
v_call: TRBV6-5; cdr3_length: 13; j_call: TRBJ1-1; clone_size: NA; d_call: NA; cdr3_nt: TGTGCCAGCATGCGGGGGCGGAACACTGAAGCTTTCTTT; cdr3_aa: CASMRGRNTEAFF
v_call: TRBV10-3; cdr3_length: 14; j_call: TRBJ2-7; clone_size: NA; d_call: NA; cdr3_nt: TGTGCCATCAGAACCGACAGACCCGTGGACGAGCAGTACTTC; cdr3_aa: CAIRTDRPVDEQYF
v_call: TRBV27; cdr3_length: 14; j_call: TRBJ1-1; clone_size: NA; d_call: NA; cdr3_nt: TGTGCCAGCAGTTTAGGGACACCGAACACTGAAGCTTTCTTT; cdr3_aa: CASSLGTPNTEAFF
v_call: TRBV19; cdr3_length: 16; j_call: TRBJ2-7; clone_size: NA; d_call: TRBD2; cdr3_nt: TGTGCCAGTAGTATTCCGGCCGGGACTAGCGTCTACGAGCAGTACTTC; cdr3_aa: CASSIPAGTSVYEQYF
v_call: TRBV4-1; cdr3_length: 16; j_call: TRBJ2-5; clone_size: NA; d_call: NA; cdr3_nt: TGCGCCAGCAGCCAAGTCGCAGGGGTCGGCCAAGAGACCCAGTACTTC; cdr3_aa: CASSQVAGVGQETQYF
v_call: TRBV7-2; cdr3_length: 16; j_call: TRBJ1-6; clone_size: NA; d_call: TRBD1; cdr3_nt: TGTGCCAGCAGCTTAGGGACAGGCTTCCTTAATTCACCCCTCCACTTT; cdr3_aa: CASSLGTGFLNSPLHF
v_call: TRBV14; cdr3_length: 14; j_call: TRBJ1-1; clone_size: NA; d_call: NA; cdr3_nt: TGTGCCAGCAGCCCATGGGGCCTCGCGACTGAAGCTTTCTTT; cdr3_aa: CASSPWGLATEAFF
v_call: TRBV10-1; cdr3_length: 15; j_call: TRBJ1-6; clone_size: NA; d_call: NA; cdr3_nt: TGCGCCAGCCAGGATGATAGCTCCTATAATTCACCCCTCCACTTT; cdr3_aa: CASQDDSSYNSPLHF
v_call: TRBV27; cdr3_length: 17; j_call: TRBJ1-2; clone_size: NA; d_call: TRBD1; cdr3_nt: TGTGCCAGCAGTGCTAGAGGGACAGGACGCCTCGCCTATGGCTACACCTTC; cdr3_aa: CASSARGTGRLAYGYTF
v_call: TRBV2; cdr3_length: 15; j_call: TRBJ1-5; clone_size: NA; d_call: NA; cdr3_nt: TGTGCCAGCGGCCTTATTGTCGGGAGCAATCAGCCCCAGCATTTT; cdr3_aa: CASGLIVGSNQPQHF
v_call: TRBV10-2; cdr3_length: 16; j_call: TRBJ2-2; clone_size: NA; d_call: NA; cdr3_nt: TGCGCCAGCAGTGAGTCCTTAGGGGGGAACACCGGGGAGCTGTTTTTT; cdr3_aa: CASSESLGGNTGELFF
v_call: TRBV29-1; cdr3_length: 13; j_call: TRBJ2-7; clone_size: few; d_call: NA; cdr3_nt: TGCAGCGTTGGTAGGGGGAGAACCTACGAGCAGTACTTC; cdr3_aa: CSVGRGRTYEQYF
v_call: TRBV29-1; cdr3_length: 14; j_call: TRBJ2-7; clone_size: NA; d_call: TRBD1; cdr3_nt: TGCAGCGTGACCGGGACAGGGAGCTCCTACGAGCAGTACTTC; cdr3_aa: CSVTGTGSSYEQYF
v_call: TRBV19; cdr3_length: 14; j_call: TRBJ1-2; clone_size: NA; d_call: TRBD1; cdr3_nt: TGTGCCAGTAGTATTGAAGCAGGGGGATATGGCTACACCTTC; cdr3_aa: CASSIEAGGYGYTF
v_call: TRBV7-8; cdr3_length: 15; j_call: TRBJ2-7; clone_size: NA; d_call: NA; cdr3_nt: TGTGCCAGCAGCTTAGCGGGGCGGAGAGGTCGCGAGCAGTACTTC; cdr3_aa: CASSLAGRRGREQYF
v_call: TRBV5-1; cdr3_length: 15; j_call: TRBJ1-2; clone_size: once; d_call: TRBD1; cdr3_nt: TGCGCCAGCAGCTTGGCGGGGACAGGGGCCCTTGGCTACACCTTC; cdr3_aa: CASSLAGTGALGYTF
v_call: TRBV7-8; cdr3_length: 16; j_call: TRBJ1-1; clone_size: NA; d_call: NA; cdr3_nt: TGTGCCAGCAGCTTAGCTTATGGGCAGTTGAACACTGAAGCTTTCTTT; cdr3_aa: CASSLAYGQLNTEAFF
v_call: TRBV6-4; cdr3_length: 15; j_call: TRBJ2-3; clone_size: NA; d_call: NA; cdr3_nt: TGTGCCAGCAGTGCCACGGGACACTCCACAGATACGCAGTATTTT; cdr3_aa: CASSATGHSTDTQYF
v_call: TRBV5-1; cdr3_length: 17; j_call: TRBJ2-1; clone_size: NA; d_call: TRBD2; cdr3_nt: TGCGCCAGCAGCCTAACTAGCGGGGGGGCCTTATGGAATGAGCAGTTCTTC; cdr3_aa: CASSLTSGGALWNEQFF
v_call: TRBV10-2; cdr3_length: 14; j_call: TRBJ1-5; clone_size: NA; d_call: NA; cdr3_nt: TGCGCCAGCAGCGAGGAGTATAGCAATCAGCCCCAGCATTTT; cdr3_aa: CASSEEYSNQPQHF
v_call: TRBV18; cdr3_length: 14; j_call: TRBJ2-7; clone_size: NA; d_call: TRBD1; cdr3_nt: TGTGCCAGCTCCCCCGGGACAGGTACCTACGAGCAGTACTTC; cdr3_aa: CASSPGTGTYEQYF
v_call: TRBV13; cdr3_length: 14; j_call: TRBJ1-1; clone_size: NA; d_call: TRBD1; cdr3_nt: TGTGCCAGCAGTACAGGACAGGCCAACACTGAAGCTTTCTTT; cdr3_aa: CASSTGQANTEAFF